The T cell receptor (beta chain) under discussion was sequenced for a study of T cells in Graves' hyperthyroidism and ophthalmopathy. Trimming stripped 1 base from V and 6 bases from J, with 10 bases between. The CDR3 runs 13 residues. Germline CDR1 and CDR2: SGHDT and YYEEEE. Template material for amplifying TCR beta CDR3 regions consisted of RNA transcripts. HTBI primers drove first-round RT-PCR of the TCR CDR3. TCRdb recomputed calls from the multiplex PCR reads with MiXCR, one row per CDR3 protein. The table has approximately 400,000 distinct CDR3 sequences, around 16% seen once; the top ten hold around a quarter. General study results and limits: Most expanded thyroid clonotypes above 0.001 also appeared in blood.

This clonotype was counted many times. Its matching antigen is unknown. The TCR was taken from a young woman with Graves' hyperthyroidism that later progressed to Graves' ophthalmopathy. The V call is TRBV5-6, the J call TRBJ1-2, with D hard to call. Sequencing was done on a sample of blood. CDR3 amino acids: CASSLPADHGYTF. As DNA, the CDR3 is TGTGCCAGCAGCTTGCCAGCGGATCATGGCTACACCTTC.